Shown below are 5 T cell receptor beta chains from a single sample sequenced in a study of CD8+ T cells in alopecia areata. Isolated RNA was reverse transcribed into cDNA used as the sequencing template. Here immunoSEQ multiplex PCR was the method, and the copy in TCRdb shows in-frame clones only, minus some. The table lists 90,000 to 130,000 clones, with no singletons. The sequencing sample was made of lesional skin. These receptors were collected from a C3H/HeJ mouse with alopecia areata. This strain's MHC haplotype is H2-k.

This clone was seen more than once but under ten times. Gene names and germline match the mouse. Read data end 4 residues before the CDR3 end; the end is taken from the germline J gene. The chain is built from TRBV19 and TRBJ1-4; unclear D gene. From germline, CDR1 is FNHDT and CDR2 SITEND (reference sequence). CDR3 size: 15 residues. The V and J ends lost 7 bases and 0 bases respectively, with 13 bases between them. CDR3 amino acids: CASSHPTVSNERLFF. Partial CDR3 DNA: TGTGCCAGCTCCCACCCCACAGTTTCCAACGAA.

This clone was recorded a few times. Genes and germline are mouse. The read gets to within 4 residues of the CDR3 end, and the germline J gene fills in the rest. J is TRBJ2-5 and V is TRBV13-1; 7 bases match TRBD1. This CDR3 is 14 amino acids long. The germline gives CDR1 NSHNY, CDR2 SYGAGN. The CDR3 loop is CASSETGREDTQYF. CDR3 DNA (partial): TGTGCCAGCAGTGAGACAGGGAGGGAAGAC.

About this clone: The listed genes are named as in mouse. The read ends 4 residues early relative to the CDR3; the germline J gene fills the gap. The rearrangement links TRBV19 to TRBJ2-1; D is unclear. Per germline, CDR1 FNHDT and CDR2 SITEND (reference sequence). V was trimmed by 0 bases and J by 1 base, leaving 8 bases between them. The CDR3 length is 15 residues. CDR3 residues: CASSIGGWNYAEQFF. CDR3 DNA, as far as it was read: TGTGCCAGCAGTATAGGGGGATGGAACTATGCT.

In its sample, this clone was seen a few times. Gene names and germline refer to mouse. Read coverage stops 4 residues before the CDR3 terminus; the germline J gene supplies the remainder. V and J are TRBV17 and TRBJ2-1, with D tentatively TRBD1 (6 bases). Germline values: CDR1 MNHDT, CDR2 YYDKIL. V lost 0 bases and J lost 4, with 10 bases in between. The CDR3 spans 15 residues. The sequenced CDR3 bases are TGTGCTAGCAGTAGAGATCTTGGACAGTATGCT. Its translation: CASSRDLGQYA. The CDR3 in its entirety is CASSRDLGQYAEQFF.

This clone came up many times. The germline and genes are mouse ones. The read terminates 4 residues ahead of where the CDR3 ends, so the germline J gene completes it. V and J are TRBV17 and TRBJ2-2, with 10 positions matching TRBD1. V lost 3 bases to trimming and J lost 2 bases; unmatched junction nucleotides: 0. CDR3 length: 15 residues. The germline V gene has CDR1 MNHDT and CDR2 YYDKIL. CDR3 DNA, as far as it was read: TGTGCTAGCAGTAGGGACAGGGGGAACACCGGG. Translating gives CASSRDRGNTG. The full-length CDR3 reads as CASSRDRGNTGQLYF.